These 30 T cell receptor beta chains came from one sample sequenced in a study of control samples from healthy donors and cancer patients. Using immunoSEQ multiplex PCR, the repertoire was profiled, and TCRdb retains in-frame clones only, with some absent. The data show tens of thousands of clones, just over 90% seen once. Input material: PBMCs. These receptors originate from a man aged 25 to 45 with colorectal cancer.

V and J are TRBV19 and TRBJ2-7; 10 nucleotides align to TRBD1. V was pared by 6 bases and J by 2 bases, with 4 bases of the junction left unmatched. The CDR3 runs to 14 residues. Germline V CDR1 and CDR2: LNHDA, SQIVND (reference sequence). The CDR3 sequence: CASSRQGATYEQYF. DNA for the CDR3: TGTGCCAGTAGCAGACAGGGGGCGACCTACGAGCAGTACTTC.

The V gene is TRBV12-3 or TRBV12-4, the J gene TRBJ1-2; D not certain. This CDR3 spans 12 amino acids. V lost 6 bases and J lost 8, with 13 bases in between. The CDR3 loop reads CASRGSLGGYTF. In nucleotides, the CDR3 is TGTGCCAGCAGGGGGTCCCTCGGGGGCTACACCTTC.

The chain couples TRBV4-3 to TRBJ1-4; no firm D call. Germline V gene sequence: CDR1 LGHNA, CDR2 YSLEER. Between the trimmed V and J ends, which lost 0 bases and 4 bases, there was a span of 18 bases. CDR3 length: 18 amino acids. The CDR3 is CASSQDWYRASDNEKLFF. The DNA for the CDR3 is TGCGCCAGCAGCCAAGATTGGTACAGAGCCTCCGATAATGAAAAACTGTTTTTT.

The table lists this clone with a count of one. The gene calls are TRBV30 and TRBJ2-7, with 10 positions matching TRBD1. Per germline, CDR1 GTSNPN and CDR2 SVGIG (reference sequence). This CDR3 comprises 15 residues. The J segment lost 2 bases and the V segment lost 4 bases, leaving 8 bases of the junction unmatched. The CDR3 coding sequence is TGTGCCTGGAACCCGGGACAGGGGATTACCTACGAGCAGTACTTC. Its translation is CAWNPGQGITYEQYF.

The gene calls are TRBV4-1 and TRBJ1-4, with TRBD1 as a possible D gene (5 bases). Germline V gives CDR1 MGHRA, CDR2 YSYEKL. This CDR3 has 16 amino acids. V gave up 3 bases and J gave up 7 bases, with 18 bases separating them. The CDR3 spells CASSHERGRFVEKLFF. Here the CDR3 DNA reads TGCGCCAGCAGCCACGAGCGGGGGAGGTTTGTTGAAAAACTGTTTTTT.

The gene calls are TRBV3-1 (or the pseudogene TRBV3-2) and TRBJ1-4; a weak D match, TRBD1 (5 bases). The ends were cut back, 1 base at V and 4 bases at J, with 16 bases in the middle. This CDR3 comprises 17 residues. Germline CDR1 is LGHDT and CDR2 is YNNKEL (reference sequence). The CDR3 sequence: CASSQAGRGSLNEKLFF. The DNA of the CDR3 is TGTGCCAGCAGCCAAGCGGGTCGGGGCAGCCTTAATGAAAAACTGTTTTTT.

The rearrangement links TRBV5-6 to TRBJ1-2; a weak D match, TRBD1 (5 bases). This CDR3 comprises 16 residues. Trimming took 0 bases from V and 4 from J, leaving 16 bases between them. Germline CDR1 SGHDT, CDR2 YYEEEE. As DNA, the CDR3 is TGTGCCAGCAGCTTGGCCGAGGACAACCACTTCTATGGCTACACCTTC. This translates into CASSLAEDNHFYGYTF. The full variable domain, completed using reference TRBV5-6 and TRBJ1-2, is DAGVTQSPTHLIKTRGQQVTLRCSPKSGHDTVSWYQQALGQGPQFIFQYYEEEERQRGNFPDRFSGHQFPNYSSELNVNALLLGDSALYLCASSLAEDNHFYGYTFGSGTRLTVV.

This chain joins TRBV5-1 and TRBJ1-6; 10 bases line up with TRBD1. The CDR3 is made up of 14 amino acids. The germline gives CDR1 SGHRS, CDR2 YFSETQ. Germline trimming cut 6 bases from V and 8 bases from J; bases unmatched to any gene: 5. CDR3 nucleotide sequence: TGCGCCAGCAAGGAGACAGGGGGCGATTCACCCCTCCACTTT. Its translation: CASKETGGDSPLHF. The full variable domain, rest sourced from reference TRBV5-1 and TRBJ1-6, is KAGVTQTPRYLIKTRGQQVTLSCSPISGHRSVSWYQQTPGQGLQFLFEYFSETQRNKGNFPGRFSGRQFSNSRSEMNVSTLELGDSALYLCASKETGGDSPLHFGNGTRLTVT.

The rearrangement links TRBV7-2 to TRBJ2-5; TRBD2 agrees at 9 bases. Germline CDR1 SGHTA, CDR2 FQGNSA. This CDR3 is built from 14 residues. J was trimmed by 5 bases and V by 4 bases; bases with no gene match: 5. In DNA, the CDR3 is TGTGCCAGCAGCTCCCAGCGGGGGGCCGAGACCCAGTACTTC. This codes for CASSSQRGAETQYF.

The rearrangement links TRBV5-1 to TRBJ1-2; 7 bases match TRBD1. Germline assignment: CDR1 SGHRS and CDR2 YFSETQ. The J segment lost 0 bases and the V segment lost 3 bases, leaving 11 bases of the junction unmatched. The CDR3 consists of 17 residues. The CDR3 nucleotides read TGCGCCAGCAGCTCACTCACCCAGGGGGGAGCTAACTATGGCTACACCTTC. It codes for CASSSLTQGGANYGYTF.

The CDR3 DNA is TGTGCCAGCAGCTTGGGGGACAGCACCACAGATACGCAGTATTTT. Residues: CASSLGDSTTDTQYF. The rearrangement joins TRBV5-4 to TRBJ2-3, with 7 bases fitting TRBD1. The CDR3 spans 15 residues. CDR1 is SGHNT, CDR2 YYREEE, per germline (reference sequence). V lost 0 bases, J lost 2 bases, and 3 bases stayed unmatched.

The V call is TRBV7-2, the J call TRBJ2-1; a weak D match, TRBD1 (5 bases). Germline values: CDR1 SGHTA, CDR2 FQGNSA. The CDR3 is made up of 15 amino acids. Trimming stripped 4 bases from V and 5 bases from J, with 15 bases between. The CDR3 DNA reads TGTGCCAGCAGCTCAATGGGGCAAAGGAACAATGAGCAGTTCTTC. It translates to CASSSMGQRNNEQFF.

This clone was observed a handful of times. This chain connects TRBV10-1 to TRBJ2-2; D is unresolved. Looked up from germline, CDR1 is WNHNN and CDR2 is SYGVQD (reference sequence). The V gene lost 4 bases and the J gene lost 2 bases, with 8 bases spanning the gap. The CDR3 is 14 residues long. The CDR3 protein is CASSGKLNTGELFF. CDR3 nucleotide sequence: TGCGCCAGCAGTGGCAAACTAAACACCGGGGAGCTGTTTTTT.

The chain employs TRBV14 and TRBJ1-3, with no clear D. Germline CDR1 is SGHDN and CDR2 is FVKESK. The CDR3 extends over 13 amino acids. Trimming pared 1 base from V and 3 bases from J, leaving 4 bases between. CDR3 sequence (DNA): TGTGCCAGCAGCCAAGTTGGTGGAAACACCATATATTTT. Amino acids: CASSQVGGNTIYF.

The CDR3 reads CASSEYGGGADTQYF. CDR3 nucleotide sequence: TGTGCCAGCAGTGAGTATGGCGGGGGAGCAGATACGCAGTATTTT. The chain uses TRBV6-1 and TRBJ2-3; TRBD2 agrees at 7 bases. The junction had 7 bases not matched to a gene; V was cut back by 3 bases and J by 4 bases. The CDR3 consists of 15 residues. Germline assignment: CDR1 MNHNS and CDR2 SASEGT.

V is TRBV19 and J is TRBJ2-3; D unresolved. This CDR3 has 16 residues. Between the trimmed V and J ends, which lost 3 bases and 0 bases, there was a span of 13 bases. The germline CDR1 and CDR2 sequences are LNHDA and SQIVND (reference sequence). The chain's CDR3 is CASSIGTDSSTDTQYF. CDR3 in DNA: TGTGCCAGTAGTATTGGCACAGACTCTAGCACAGATACGCAGTATTTT.

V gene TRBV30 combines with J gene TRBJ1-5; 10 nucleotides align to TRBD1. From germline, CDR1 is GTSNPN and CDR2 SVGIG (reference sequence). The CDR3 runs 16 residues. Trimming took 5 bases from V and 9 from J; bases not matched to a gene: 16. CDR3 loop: CAWLPAGTGEHRPQHF. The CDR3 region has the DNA TGTGCCTGGCTACCCGCAGGGACAGGGGAGCATCGGCCCCAGCATTTT.

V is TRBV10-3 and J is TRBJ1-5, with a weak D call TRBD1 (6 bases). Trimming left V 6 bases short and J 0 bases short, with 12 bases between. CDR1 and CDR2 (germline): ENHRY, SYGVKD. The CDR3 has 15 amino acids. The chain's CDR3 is CAISPGATSNQPQHF. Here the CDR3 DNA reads TGTGCCATCAGCCCAGGGGCTACTAGCAATCAGCCCCAGCATTTT.

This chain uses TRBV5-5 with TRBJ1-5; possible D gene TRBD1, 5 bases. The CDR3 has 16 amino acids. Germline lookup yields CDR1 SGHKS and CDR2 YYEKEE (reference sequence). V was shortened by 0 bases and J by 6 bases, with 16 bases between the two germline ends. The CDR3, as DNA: TGTGCCAGCAGCTTGGACCGTTGGGGGGATGGTCAGCCCCAGCATTTT. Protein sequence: CASSLDRWGDGQPQHF.

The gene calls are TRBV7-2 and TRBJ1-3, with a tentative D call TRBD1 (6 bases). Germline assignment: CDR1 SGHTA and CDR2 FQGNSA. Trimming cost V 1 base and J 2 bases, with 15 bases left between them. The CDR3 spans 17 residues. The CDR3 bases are TGTGCCAGCAGCTTAGTAGGCCAGGGGAGGGCTGGAAACACCATATATTTT. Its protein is CASSLVGQGRAGNTIYF.

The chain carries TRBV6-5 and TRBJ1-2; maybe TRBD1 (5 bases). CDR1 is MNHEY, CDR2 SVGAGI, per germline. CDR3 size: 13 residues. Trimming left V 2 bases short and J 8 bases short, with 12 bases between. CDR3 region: CASSYGAREGYTF. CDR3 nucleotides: TGTGCCAGCAGTTACGGAGCCAGGGAGGGCTACACCTTC.

CDR3 amino acids: CASSVGHQETQYF. CDR3 DNA: TGTGCCAGCAGCGTCGGACACCAAGAGACCCAGTACTTC. The gene calls are TRBV11-2 and TRBJ2-5; no clear D gene. The CDR3 extends over 13 amino acids. V was shortened by 5 bases and J by 0 bases, with 7 bases between the two germline ends. Germline lookup yields CDR1 SGHAT and CDR2 FQNNGV.

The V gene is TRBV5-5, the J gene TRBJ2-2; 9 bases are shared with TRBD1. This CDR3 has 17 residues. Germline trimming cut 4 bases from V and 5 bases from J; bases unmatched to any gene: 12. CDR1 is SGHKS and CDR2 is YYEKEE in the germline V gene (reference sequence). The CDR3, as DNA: TGTGCCAGCAGCAAGGAGGGGGACAGGGTAAAGACCGGGGAGCTGTTTTTT. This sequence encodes CASSKEGDRVKTGELFF.

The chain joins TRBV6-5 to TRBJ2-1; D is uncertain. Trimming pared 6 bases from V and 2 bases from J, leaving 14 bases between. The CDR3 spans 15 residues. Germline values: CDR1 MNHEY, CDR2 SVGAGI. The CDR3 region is CASSIVRATYNEQFF. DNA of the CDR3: TGTGCCAGCAGCATTGTAAGGGCGACCTACAATGAGCAGTTCTTC.

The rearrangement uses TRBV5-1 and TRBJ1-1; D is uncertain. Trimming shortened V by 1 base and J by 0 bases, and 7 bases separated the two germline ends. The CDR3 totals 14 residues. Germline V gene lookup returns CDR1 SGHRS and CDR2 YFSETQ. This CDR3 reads CASSLPDVNTEAFF. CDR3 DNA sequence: TGCGCCAGCAGCTTGCCAGATGTGAACACTGAAGCTTTCTTT.

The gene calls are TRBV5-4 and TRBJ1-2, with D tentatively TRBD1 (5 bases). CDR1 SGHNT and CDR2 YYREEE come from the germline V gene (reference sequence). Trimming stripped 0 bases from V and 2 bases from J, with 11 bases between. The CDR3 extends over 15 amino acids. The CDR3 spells CASSLGAGQNYGYTF. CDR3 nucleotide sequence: TGTGCCAGCAGCTTGGGCGCAGGGCAGAACTATGGCTACACCTTC.

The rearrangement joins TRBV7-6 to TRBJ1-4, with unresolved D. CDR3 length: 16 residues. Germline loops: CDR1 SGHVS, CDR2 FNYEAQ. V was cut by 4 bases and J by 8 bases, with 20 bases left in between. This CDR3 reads CASSSILDMGREKLFF. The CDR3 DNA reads TGTGCCAGCAGCTCTATTCTTGATATGGGGAGGGAAAAACTGTTTTTT.

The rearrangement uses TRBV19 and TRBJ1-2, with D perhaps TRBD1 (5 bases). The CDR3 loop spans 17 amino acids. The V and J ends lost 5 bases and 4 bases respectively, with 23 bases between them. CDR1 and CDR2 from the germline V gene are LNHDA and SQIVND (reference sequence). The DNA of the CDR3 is TGTGCCAGTAGTGATTTGGAGATGAGGGGAGGTAGCTATGGCTACACCTTC. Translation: CASSDLEMRGGSYGYTF.

The CDR3 sequence: CASSYWPDSPLHF. In DNA, the CDR3 is TGTGCCAGCAGTTACTGGCCGGATTCACCCCTCCACTTT. The V and J genes are TRBV6-2 or TRBV6-3 and TRBJ1-6; D is ambiguous. Deletions cut 1 base from V and 8 bases from J, with 6 bases between. Germline assignment: CDR1 MNHEY and CDR2 SVGEGT. CDR3 length: 13 amino acids.

The CDR3 region has the DNA TGTGCCAGCAGTTTTACTAGGGACTGGAACACTGAAGCTTTCTTT. It yields the protein CASSFTRDWNTEAFF. The chain has TRBV6-5 and TRBJ1-1; TRBD1 might be the D (5 bases). The CDR3 is 15 amino acids. Per germline, CDR1 MNHEY and CDR2 SVGAGI. Trimming removed 4 bases from V and 1 base from J, with 13 bases in between.